This T cell receptor (beta chain) was observed in a study of blood T cell repertoires in COVID-19. Study background: In each case, the material was cDNA or gDNA derived from T cells, B-cell-depleted T cells, or PBMCs.

CDR1 LNHDA and CDR2 SQIVND come from the germline V gene (reference sequence). After removal of 5 bases from V and 4 bases from J, the junction contained 12 bases not matched to a gene. The CDR3 loop spans 18 amino acids. Per the original data handling: Amplification of reference gene primers provided the estimated nucleated cell counts. Method: immunoSEQ multiplex PCR; TCRdb's copy keeps in-frame clones and lacks some. V, J and clone size are taken as reported in that table, and D and trimming were inferred from the DNA itself. The table records under 200,000 clones, about 91% of them present only once. This clone was found once.

What was sequenced was peripheral blood. This clonotype was obtained from a woman in her sixties who had recovered from COVID-19. The gene calls are TRBV19 and TRBJ1-5; 12 bases match TRBD1. The CDR3 loop is CASSYTRDRGRGNQPQHF. The CDR3 DNA reads as TGTGCCAGTAGTTATACCCGGGACAGGGGGCGAGGTAATCAGCCCCAGCATTTT.